These T cell receptor beta chains were read from a single sample in a study of blood T cell repertoires in COVID-19. Profiled with immunoSEQ multiplex PCR; TCRdb holds only in-frame clones, not every one. The repertoire has around 80,000 clones, about four fifths of them found once; the top ten carry approximately 5.1%. The sequenced material came from peripheral blood. All receptors derive from a woman aged 80 or older with active or convalescent COVID-19. Both conserved end residues are part of each CDR3. The D gene is left open where the match is weak. Clone size is shown for a subset of rows, as once, few, many or a class of expanded clone.

.	TRBV5-1	.	TRBJ1-1	TGCGCCAGCAGCTTGGGGTTCGGGGGAGGGACTGAAGCTTTCTTT	CASSLGFGGGTEAFF
.	TRBV5-5	.	TRBJ2-3	TGTGCCAGCAGCTTTATCAGCTTGGGCGCAGATACGCAGTATTTT	CASSFISLGADTQYF
.	TRBV7-6	.	TRBJ2-3	TGTGCCAGCAGCTTAGTTAGCGGAGTTAGCACAGATACGCAGTATTTT	CASSLVSGVSTDTQYF
once	TRBV6-6	.	TRBJ2-2	TGTGCCAGCAGCCCTTTTTGGGAGCTGTTTTTT	CASSPFWELFF
.	TRBV18	TRBD2	TRBJ2-7	TGTGCCAGCTCACCCCCGGGGGGTTACGAGCAGTACTTC	CASSPPGGYEQYF
.	TRBV7-8	TRBD1	TRBJ2-5	TGTGCCAGCAGCTCGTCTACAGGGGTTCGGGGAGAGACCCAGTACTTC	CASSSSTGVRGETQYF
.	TRBV20-1	.	TRBJ2-7	TGCAGTGCTAGTGTGGCGGGGAGCCCCTACGAGCAGTACTTC	CSASVAGSPYEQYF
once	TRBV20-1	.	TRBJ1-1	TGCAGTGCAGGGTTCGGAACAGGAGCTTTCTTT	CSAGFGTGAFF
.	TRBV4-1	.	TRBJ2-7	TGCGCCAGCAGCCAAGGACCGAGCAGGGGAGAGAACGAGCAGTACTTC	CASSQGPSRGENEQYF
few	TRBV7-6	.	TRBJ2-2	TGTGCCAGCAGCTTATTATCCCAGGTCGCCGGGGAGCTGTTTTTT	CASSLLSQVAGELFF
.	TRBV2	.	TRBJ2-3	TGTGCCAGCAGCCACCAGGAGGAGGGACCAAAAGCTAGCACAGATACGCAGTATTTT	CASSHQEEGPKASTDTQYF
.	TRBV5-6	TRBD2	TRBJ2-1	TGTGCCAGCAGGGGGAGGGATAGCGGGTATTACAATGAGCAGTTCTTC	CASRGRDSGYYNEQFF
.	TRBV2	TRBD2	TRBJ2-3	TGTGCCAGCAGTGTGCTAGCGGGGCTCGGCACAGATACGCAGTATTTT	CASSVLAGLGTDTQYF
few	TRBV30	TRBD1	TRBJ1-6	TGTGCCTGGAGTTCAGCGGGACAGGGTCTCTCACCCCTCCACTTT	CAWSSAGQGLSPLHF
few	TRBV7-2	TRBD1	TRBJ1-2	TGTGCCAGCAGCCTTACGTCAGGGGGCCTTGGCTACACCTTC	CASSLTSGGLGYTF
.	TRBV18	TRBD1	TRBJ1-2	TGTGCCAGCTCACCAGACGACAGGGTCCCTGGCTACACCTTC	CASSPDDRVPGYTF
.	TRBV27	.	TRBJ2-2	TGTGCCAGCAGTTCGACGGGGGTCAGCACCGGGGAGCTGTTTTTT	CASSSTGVSTGELFF
.	TRBV9	TRBD1	TRBJ1-4	TGTGCCAGCAGCGAACAGGGGACTAATGAAAAACTGTTTTTT	CASSEQGTNEKLFF
.	TRBV5-6	TRBD2	TRBJ2-3	TGTGCCAGCAGCCCTAAGTCCGGGGGGGCCTTGAGCACAGATACGCAGTATTTT	CASSPKSGGALSTDTQYF
once	TRBV7-3	.	TRBJ2-6	TGTGCCAGCAGCCTGGACTGGGCTGGGGCCAACGTCCTGACTTTC	CASSLDWAGANVLTF
.	TRBV7-2	TRBD1	TRBJ2-7	TGTGCCAGCAGCCCACTAGGACAGGGTTTTAACGAGCAGTACTTC	CASSPLGQGFNEQYF
.	TRBV7-9	.	TRBJ2-1	TGTGCCAGCAGCTCAGGGTCTAGGAATGAGCAGTTCTTC	CASSSGSRNEQFF
.	TRBV4-1	.	TRBJ2-7	TGCGCCAGCAGCCAAGGCGCACGGGGCGAGCAGTACTTC	CASSQGARGEQYF
.	TRBV5-1	.	TRBJ1-3	TGCGCCAGCAAATTACCAGGACAGCCTTTCTCTGGAAACACCATATATTTT	CASKLPGQPFSGNTIYF
.	TRBV28	TRBD2	TRBJ2-3	TGTGCCAGCAGTTTAGGACTAGTGTTTGGAGATACGCAGTATTTT	CASSLGLVFGDTQYF
.	TRBV5-1	.	TRBJ2-1	TGCGCCAGCAGCTTGGATGGGGGGACCAATGAGCAGTTCTTC	CASSLDGGTNEQFF
few	TRBV10-2	TRBD1	TRBJ2-5	TGCGCCAGCAGCGGACAGGGAAGGGAGACCCAGTACTTC	CASSGQGRETQYF
.	TRBV6-5	TRBD1	TRBJ2-5	TGTGCCAGCAGTCAACAGGGGATCGGGACCCAGTACTTC	CASSQQGIGTQYF
.	TRBV18	.	TRBJ1-1	TGTGCCAGCTCACCACGGCAGGGCTTTGACACTGAAGCTTTCTTT	CASSPRQGFDTEAFF
.	TRBV2	.	TRBJ2-7	TGTGCCAGCAGTGCGAGCTACGAGCAGTACTTC	CASSASYEQYF
.	TRBV25-1	.	TRBJ2-7	TGTGCCAGCAGCGGCAGGATACCCTACGAGCAGTACTTC	CASSGRIPYEQYF
once	TRBV2	.	TRBJ1-2	TGTGCCAGCAGTGTTGAGGGGGGGGATGGCTACACCTTC	CASSVEGGDGYTF
.	TRBV7-9	.	TRBJ2-5	TGTGCCAGCAGCTTACAGGAGACCCAGTACTTC	CASSLQETQYF
.	TRBV6-6	.	TRBJ2-7	TGTGCCAGCAGTCCTCGACTGGAGGCCTACGAGCAGTACTTC	CASSPRLEAYEQYF
.	TRBV18	.	TRBJ1-4	TGTGCCAGCTCACGGACACTCCCTTGGGAAAAACTGTTTTTT	CASSRTLPWEKLFF
.	TRBV11-3	.	TRBJ2-3	TGTGCCAGCAGCCTCCAGTTAGCGGCAACAGATACGCAGTATTTT	CASSLQLAATDTQYF
.	TRBV6-1	TRBD2	TRBJ2-1	TGTGCCAGCAGTGATGCGGGAGGGGGGGCCGATGAGCAGTTCTTC	CASSDAGGGADEQFF
.	TRBV6-1	TRBD1	TRBJ2-7	TGTGCCAGCAGTGAATGGGGGCAGGGGGCCCACGAGCAGTACTTC	CASSEWGQGAHEQYF
.	TRBV7-3	.	TRBJ1-3	TGTGCCAGCAGCCCCGGGACACATGGAAACACCATATATTTT	CASSPGTHGNTIYF
.	TRBV4-3	.	TRBJ2-3	TGCGCCAGCAGCCGCAATCCCCACAGGTCGTGGACAGATACGCAGTATTTT	CASSRNPHRSWTDTQYF
.	TRBV4-2	TRBD1	TRBJ1-5	TGTGCCAGCAGCCGGGGACAGGACCGCAATCAGCCCCAGCATTTT	CASSRGQDRNQPQHF
.	TRBV5-1	.	TRBJ2-6	TGCGCCAGCAGCCCGCGACTCTCTGGGGCCAACGTCCTGACTTTC	CASSPRLSGANVLTF
.	TRBV6-5	TRBD1	TRBJ1-2	TGTGCCAGCAGCCAGGGGACAGATGGCTACACCTTC	CASSQGTDGYTF
.	TRBV9	TRBD2	TRBJ2-3	TGTGCCAGCAGCGTAAGCGGGAGGGGATCAGATACGCAGTATTTT	CASSVSGRGSDTQYF
few	TRBV6-2/TRBV6-3	.	TRBJ1-1	TGTGCCAGCAGCACAGGTAAGGTTGAAGCTTTCTTT	CASSTGKVEAFF